This is a list of T cell receptor beta chains from one sample in a study of patients and donors after allogeneic stem cell transplantation. Each CDR3 protein is one row after TCRdb ran MiXCR on the RT-PCR reads. The data contain about 110,000 distinct CDR3 sequences, 35% of them singletons. Sample: blood, either unsorted or a sorted T cell fraction (not recorded which). The receptor source for this set is a human donor who was either an allogeneic HSCT recipient or a stem cell or donor lymphocyte infusion donor (not recorded which). It is not recorded whose cells these are; they may come from a transplant donor. CDR3s include the opening cysteine and the closing phenylalanine or tryptophan. Fields, in order: V gene, clone size, D gene, J gene, CDR3 length, CDR3 DNA, CDR3 protein. D genes are given only for firm matches. Part of the rows lack a size; the others show once, few, many or a class for expanded clones.

TRBV20-1	NA	NA	TRBJ1-2	16	TGCAGTGCTTTCCCCCCCCACAGGGCCCCTAACTATGGCTACACCTTC	CSAFPPHRAPNYGYTF
TRBV29-1	NA	NA	TRBJ1-2	12	TGCAGCGTCCACCGGACAGACTATGGCTACACCTTC	CSVHRTDYGYTF
TRBV7-2	NA	NA	TRBJ1-6	14	TGTGCCAGCAGCTTAGAAGGAAGGGGTTCACCCCTCCACTTT	CASSLEGRGSPLHF
TRBV5-5	few	NA	TRBJ1-2	14	TGTGCCAGCAGCCAACGGACCTACCTATATGGCTACACCTTC	CASSQRTYLYGYTF
TRBV6-5	few	NA	TRBJ2-3	14	TGTGCCAGCAGTTGGGGCGGACTCACAGATACGCAGTATTTT	CASSWGGLTDTQYF
TRBV20-1	few	NA	TRBJ1-5	18	TGCAGTGCTAGAGATTTCCGGGGGCGAATGAATAGCAATCAGCCCCAGCATTTT	CSARDFRGRMNSNQPQHF
TRBV12-3/TRBV12-4	NA	NA	TRBJ2-2	16	TGTGCCAGCAGTTTACGGCTAGCAGGCTTATCTAAGGAGCTGTTTTTT	CASSLRLAGLSKELFF
TRBV4-3	NA	NA	TRBJ2-7	15	TGCGCCAGCAGCCAAGTAATGCGTCCCTCTAGCGAGCAGTACTTC	CASSQVMRPSSEQYF
TRBV6-2/TRBV6-3	NA	NA	TRBJ2-1	15	TGTGCCAGCAGCCCGCATCTAGCGTCTTACAATGAGCAGTTCTTC	CASSPHLASYNEQFF
TRBV10-3	NA	NA	TRBJ2-5	15	TGTGCCATCAGGGCCGAAAGGGGCTTACAAGAGACCCAGTACTTC	CAIRAERGLQETQYF
TRBV20-1	NA	TRBD2	TRBJ2-7	16	TGCAGTGCTAGCCTCCCTGGCGGGAGGGCCGTTCGCGAGCAGTACTTC	CSASLPGGRAVREQYF
TRBV20-1	few	NA	TRBJ1-2	12	TGCAGTGCTAGATATCAAAACTATGGCTACACCTTC	CSARYQNYGYTF
TRBV20-1	few	NA	TRBJ2-1	13	TGCAGTGCTAAGGATAGCTGGCGGAATGAGCAGTTCTTC	CSAKDSWRNEQFF
TRBV15	NA	NA	TRBJ1-6	14	TGTGCCACCAGCCCCCGACAGGCCAATTCACCCCTCCACTTT	CATSPRQANSPLHF
TRBV7-9	few	NA	TRBJ1-1	14	TGTGCCAGCAGCCCCCAGGGGACCGGGACTGAAGCTTTCTTT	CASSPQGTGTEAFF
TRBV5-1	few	NA	TRBJ1-1	14	TGCGCCAGCAGCTTGAGGGCCAGAGACACTGAAGCTTTCTTT	CASSLRARDTEAFF